A selection of T cell receptor beta chains follows, all from one sample in a study of glioma-infiltrating T cells after dendritic cell vaccination. Here immunoSEQ multiplex PCR was the method, and the copy in TCRdb shows in-frame clones only, minus some. The sample lists about 92,000 clones, 85% to 90% seen once, with approximately 14% in the top ten. The input for sequencing was blood, taken before dendritic cell vaccination. The receptors come from a human donor with glioblastoma. Each CDR3 is given with its conserved first and last residue. A D gene is named only where the DNA matches it firmly. The size entry is marked missing in some rows and otherwise reads once, few, many or a size class.

V gene	D gene	J gene	clone size	CDR3 DNA	CDR3 protein
TRBV5-4	TRBD2	TRBJ2-7	-	TGTGCCAGCAGCGAAACTAGCGGGATGAACTACGAGCAGTACTTC	CASSETSGMNYEQYF
TRBV7-9	-	TRBJ2-3	-	TGTGCCAGCAGCTTCTCGGCAGATACGCAGTATTTT	CASSFSADTQYF
TRBV29-1	-	TRBJ2-7	-	TGCAGCGTTGATGCGGGTCGCGAGCAGTACTTC	CSVDAGREQYF
TRBV6-5	-	TRBJ2-7	few	TGTGCCAGCAGCCAGGGGTCCTACGAGCAGTACTTC	CASSQGSYEQYF
TRBV5-1	TRBD1	TRBJ2-2	-	TGCGCCAGCAGCGGTGGACAGGGAGGCACCGGGGAGCTGTTTTTT	CASSGGQGGTGELFF
TRBV11-1	-	TRBJ2-7	-	TGTGCCAGCAGCTTCTACTCTCGGACAGTGCCCCACGAGCAGTACTTC	CASSFYSRTVPHEQYF
TRBV6-1	-	TRBJ1-6	-	TGTGCCAGCAGCAGTCAGGATACCTATAATTCACCCCTCCACTTT	CASSSQDTYNSPLHF
TRBV29-1	-	TRBJ1-2	once	TGCAGCGTTGGAAAGAGCTATGGCTACACCTTC	CSVGKSYGYTF
TRBV30	-	TRBJ2-2	-	TGTGCCTGGAGTTGGGGAGACACCGGGGAGCTGTTTTTT	CAWSWGDTGELFF
TRBV7-3	-	TRBJ2-1	-	TGTGCCAGCAGCTTAACTAGCCCCAATGAGCAGTTCTTC	CASSLTSPNEQFF
TRBV6-5	-	TRBJ2-7	-	TGTGCCAGCAGTATGGGTTTGGGGGGCTCCTACGAGCAGTACTTC	CASSMGLGGSYEQYF
TRBV6-1	TRBD1	TRBJ1-1	few	TGTGCCAGCAGAACAGGGGGCCTTACTGAAGCTTTCTTT	CASRTGGLTEAFF
TRBV6-5	-	TRBJ1-5	-	TGTGCCAGCAGTGCGACAGTAAGCAATCAGCCCCAGCATTTT	CASSATVSNQPQHF
TRBV7-9	TRBD2	TRBJ2-7	-	TGTGCCAGGCGCCATAAGGGGGGACTAGCGGGTCTATCCTACGAGCAGTACTTC	CARRHKGGLAGLSYEQYF
TRBV5-6	TRBD1	TRBJ2-5	-	TGTGCCAGCAGCTTCGGACAGGGTCAAGAGACCCAGTACTTC	CASSFGQGQETQYF
TRBV28	TRBD2	TRBJ2-3	-	TGTGCCAGCATCGGGGGGGGTACAGATACGCAGTATTTT	CASIGGGTDTQYF
TRBV6-5	-	TRBJ1-1	-	TGTGCCAGCAGTAGGACAGAGACCTACACTGAAGCTTTCTTT	CASSRTETYTEAFF
TRBV5-1	-	TRBJ2-3	-	TGCGCCAGCAGCTCCGGGGGGCCCACTGATACGCAGTATTTT	CASSSGGPTDTQYF
TRBV7-9	TRBD1	TRBJ2-5	-	TGTGCCAGCAGCTCGGACAGGGGACAGACCCAGTACTTC	CASSSDRGQTQYF